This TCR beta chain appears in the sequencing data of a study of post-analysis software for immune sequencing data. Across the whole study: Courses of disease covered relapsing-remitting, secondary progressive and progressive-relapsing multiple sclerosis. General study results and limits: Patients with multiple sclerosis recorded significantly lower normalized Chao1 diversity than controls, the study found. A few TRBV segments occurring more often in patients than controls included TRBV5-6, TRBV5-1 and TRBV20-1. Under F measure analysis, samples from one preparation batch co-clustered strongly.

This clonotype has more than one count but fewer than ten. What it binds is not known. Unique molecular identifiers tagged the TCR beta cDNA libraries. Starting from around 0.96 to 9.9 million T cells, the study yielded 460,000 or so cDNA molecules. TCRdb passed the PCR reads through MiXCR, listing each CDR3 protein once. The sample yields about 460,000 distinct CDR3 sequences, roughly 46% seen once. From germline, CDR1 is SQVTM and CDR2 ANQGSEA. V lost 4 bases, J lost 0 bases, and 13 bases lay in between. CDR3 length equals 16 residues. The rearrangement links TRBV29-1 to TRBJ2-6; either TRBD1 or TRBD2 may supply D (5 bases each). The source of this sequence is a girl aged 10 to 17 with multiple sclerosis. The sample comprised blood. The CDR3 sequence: CSVGIKGSSGANVLTF. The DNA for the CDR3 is TGCAGCGTTGGGATCAAGGGGAGCTCTGGGGCCAACGTCCTGACTTTC.